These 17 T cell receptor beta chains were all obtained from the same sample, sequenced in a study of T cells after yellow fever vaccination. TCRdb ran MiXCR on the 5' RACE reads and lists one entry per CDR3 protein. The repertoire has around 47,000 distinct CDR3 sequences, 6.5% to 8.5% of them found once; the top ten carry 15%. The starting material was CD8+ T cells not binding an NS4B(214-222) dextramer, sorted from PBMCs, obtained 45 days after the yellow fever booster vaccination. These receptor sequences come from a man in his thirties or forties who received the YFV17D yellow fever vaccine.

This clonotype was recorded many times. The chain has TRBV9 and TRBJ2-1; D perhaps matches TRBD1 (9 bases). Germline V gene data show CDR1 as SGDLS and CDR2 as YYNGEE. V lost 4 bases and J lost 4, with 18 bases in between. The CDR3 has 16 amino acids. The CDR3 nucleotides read TGTGCCAGCAGCCCCGGCGGGGGGACAGGGTACAATGAGCAGTTCTTC. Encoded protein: CASSPGGGTGYNEQFF.

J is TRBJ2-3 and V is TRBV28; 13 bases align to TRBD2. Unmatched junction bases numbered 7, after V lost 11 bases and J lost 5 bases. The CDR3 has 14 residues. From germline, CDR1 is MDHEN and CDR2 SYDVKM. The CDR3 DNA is TGTGCCGTAGGACTAGCGGGAGTTATAGATACGCAGTATTTT. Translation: CAVGLAGVIDTQYF.

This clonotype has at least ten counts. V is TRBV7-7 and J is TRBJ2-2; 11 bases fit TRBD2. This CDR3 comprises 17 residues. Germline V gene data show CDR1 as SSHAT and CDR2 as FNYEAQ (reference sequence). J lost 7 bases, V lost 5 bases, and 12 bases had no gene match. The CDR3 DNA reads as TGTGCCAGCAGCGGTACTAGCGGGAGATCCCCCGGCGGGGAGCTGTTTTTT. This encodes CASSGTSGRSPGGELFF.

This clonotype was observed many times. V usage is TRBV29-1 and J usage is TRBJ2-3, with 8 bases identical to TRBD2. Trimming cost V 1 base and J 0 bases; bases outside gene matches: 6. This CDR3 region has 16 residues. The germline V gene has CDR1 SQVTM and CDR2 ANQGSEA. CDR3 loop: CSVEGWVAGSTDTQYF. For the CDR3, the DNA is TGCAGCGTTGAAGGCTGGGTAGCGGGGAGCACAGATACGCAGTATTTT.

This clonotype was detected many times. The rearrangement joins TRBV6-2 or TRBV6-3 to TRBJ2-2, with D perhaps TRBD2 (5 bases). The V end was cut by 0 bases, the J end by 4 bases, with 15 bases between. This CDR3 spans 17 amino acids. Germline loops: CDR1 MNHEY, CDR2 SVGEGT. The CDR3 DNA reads TGTGCCAGCAGTTACTCGAGTCTGGTAGCGAGCACCGGGGAGCTGTTTTTT. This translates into CASSYSSLVASTGELFF.

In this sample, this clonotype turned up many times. The CDR3 sequence: CASSLFDRAFQETQYF. The CDR3 DNA sequence: TGTGCCAGCAGCTTGTTCGACAGGGCGTTCCAAGAGACCCAGTACTTC. This chain links TRBV5-6 with TRBJ2-5, with 7 bases that match TRBD1. The CDR3 loop spans 16 amino acids. In germline, CDR1 is SGHDT, CDR2 YYEEEE. The V and J ends lost 1 base and 1 base, in that order; junction bases with no gene match: 7.

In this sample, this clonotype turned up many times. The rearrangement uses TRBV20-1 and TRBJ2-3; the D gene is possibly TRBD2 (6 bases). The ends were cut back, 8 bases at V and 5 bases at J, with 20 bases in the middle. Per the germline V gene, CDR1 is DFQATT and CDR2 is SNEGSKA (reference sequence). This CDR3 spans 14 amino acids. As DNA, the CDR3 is TGCAGTCCGTGGGATGGGGAGGTCGGAGATACGCAGTATTTT. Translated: CSPWDGEVGDTQYF.

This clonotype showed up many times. The CDR3 region has the DNA TGTGCCAGCAGTTTGCTAGCGGGGAGCACCGGGGAGCTGTTTTTT. Translating it yields CASSLLAGSTGELFF. V gene TRBV12-3 or TRBV12-4 combines with J gene TRBJ2-2, with 9 bases lining up with TRBD2. Germline trimming cut 3 bases from V and 4 bases from J; bases unmatched to any gene: 3. The CDR3 runs 15 residues.

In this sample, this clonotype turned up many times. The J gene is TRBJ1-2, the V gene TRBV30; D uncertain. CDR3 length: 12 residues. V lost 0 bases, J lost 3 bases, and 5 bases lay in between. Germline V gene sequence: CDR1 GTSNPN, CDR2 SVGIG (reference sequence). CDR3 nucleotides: TGTGCCTGGAGTGTGGTCCACTATGGCTACACCTTC. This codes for CAWSVVHYGYTF.

CDR3 bases: TGTGCCAGCAGCCGATCTTACGGGACCGAGGTACACGAGCAGTACTTC. Its protein is CASSRSYGTEVHEQYF. This chain links TRBV7-9 with TRBJ2-7; D might be TRBD1 or TRBD2, each matching 5 bases. The CDR3 is 16 amino acids. V lost 5 bases to trimming and J lost 5 bases, with 22 bases between them. Germline lookup yields CDR1 SEHNR and CDR2 FQNEAQ (reference sequence).

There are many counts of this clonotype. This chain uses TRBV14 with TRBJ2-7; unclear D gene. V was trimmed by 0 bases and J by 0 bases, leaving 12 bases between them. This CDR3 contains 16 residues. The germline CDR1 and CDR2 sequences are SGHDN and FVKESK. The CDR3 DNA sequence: TGTGCCAGCAGCCAAGATCGCCGAAGAAGCTCCTACGAGCAGTACTTC. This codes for CASSQDRRRSSYEQYF.

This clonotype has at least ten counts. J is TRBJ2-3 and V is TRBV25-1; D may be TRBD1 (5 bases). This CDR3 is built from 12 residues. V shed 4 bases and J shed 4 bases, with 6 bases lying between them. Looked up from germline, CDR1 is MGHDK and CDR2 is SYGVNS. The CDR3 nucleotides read TGTGCCAGCAGTGGGGGCGCAGATACGCAGTATTTT. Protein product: CASSGGADTQYF.

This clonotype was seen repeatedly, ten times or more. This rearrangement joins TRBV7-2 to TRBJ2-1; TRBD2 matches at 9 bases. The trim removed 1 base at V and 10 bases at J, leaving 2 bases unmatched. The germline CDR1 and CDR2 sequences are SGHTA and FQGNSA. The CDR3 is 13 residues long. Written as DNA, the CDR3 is TGTGCCAGCAGCTTAGGCCTAGCGGGAGAGCAGTTCTTC. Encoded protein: CASSLGLAGEQFF.

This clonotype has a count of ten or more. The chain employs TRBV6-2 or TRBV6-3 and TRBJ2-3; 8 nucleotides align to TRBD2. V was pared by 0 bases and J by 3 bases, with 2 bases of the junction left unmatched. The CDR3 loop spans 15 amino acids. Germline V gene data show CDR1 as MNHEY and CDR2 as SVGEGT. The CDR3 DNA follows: TGTGCCAGCAGTTACTCGGGACTAGAGACAGATACGCAGTATTTT. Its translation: CASSYSGLETDTQYF.

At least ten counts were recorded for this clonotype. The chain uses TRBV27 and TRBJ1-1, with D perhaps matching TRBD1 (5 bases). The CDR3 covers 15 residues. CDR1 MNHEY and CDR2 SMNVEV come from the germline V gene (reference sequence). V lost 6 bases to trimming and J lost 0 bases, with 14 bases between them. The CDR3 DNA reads TGTGCCAGCAGACCAATGGGGCAGATGAACACTGAAGCTTTCTTT. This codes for CASRPMGQMNTEAFF.

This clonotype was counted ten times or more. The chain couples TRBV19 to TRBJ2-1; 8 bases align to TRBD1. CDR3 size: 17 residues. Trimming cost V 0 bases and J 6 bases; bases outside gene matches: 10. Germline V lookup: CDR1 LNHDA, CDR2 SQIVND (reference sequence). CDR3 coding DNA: TGTGCCAGTAGTATAGATTATACAGGGGGAAGGGGCAATGAGCAGTTCTTC. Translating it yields CASSIDYTGGRGNEQFF.

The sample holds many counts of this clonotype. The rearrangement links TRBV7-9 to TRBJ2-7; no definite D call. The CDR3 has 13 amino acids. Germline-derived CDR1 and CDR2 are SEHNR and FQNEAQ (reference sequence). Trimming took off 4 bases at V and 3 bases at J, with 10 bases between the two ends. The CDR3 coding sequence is TGTGCCAGCAGCTCTTCTATGGGCTACGAGCAGTACTTC. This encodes CASSSSMGYEQYF.